This T cell receptor (beta chain) was captured by sequencing in a study of blood T cell repertoires in COVID-19. Study-level information: Spain, Italy and the United States supplied samples that represented acute and convalescent COVID-19. From T cells, B-cell-depleted T cells, or PBMCs came the material, which was cDNA or gDNA.

Original handling: Reference gene primer amplification gave nucleated cell count estimates. Measured with immunoSEQ multiplex PCR; TCRdb has only the in-frame clones, and not every one. The V and J calls and the clone size are those of that table, but D and trimming were determined from the DNA. The sample lists around 100,000 clones, more than 75% occurring once. V dropped 2 bases and J dropped 6 bases, with 11 bases sitting between them. The CDR3 runs 15 residues. CDR1 and CDR2 (germline): KGHSH, LQKENI. The chain combines TRBV18 with TRBJ1-6; D may be TRBD1 (5 bases). The TCR originated in a man in his sixties or seventies with acute or convalescent COVID-19. The sequenced sample consisted of peripheral blood. In DNA, the CDR3 is TGTGCCAGCTCACCATCCAGGGATCGTAATTCACCCCTCCACTTT. Translated: CASSPSRDRNSPLHF.